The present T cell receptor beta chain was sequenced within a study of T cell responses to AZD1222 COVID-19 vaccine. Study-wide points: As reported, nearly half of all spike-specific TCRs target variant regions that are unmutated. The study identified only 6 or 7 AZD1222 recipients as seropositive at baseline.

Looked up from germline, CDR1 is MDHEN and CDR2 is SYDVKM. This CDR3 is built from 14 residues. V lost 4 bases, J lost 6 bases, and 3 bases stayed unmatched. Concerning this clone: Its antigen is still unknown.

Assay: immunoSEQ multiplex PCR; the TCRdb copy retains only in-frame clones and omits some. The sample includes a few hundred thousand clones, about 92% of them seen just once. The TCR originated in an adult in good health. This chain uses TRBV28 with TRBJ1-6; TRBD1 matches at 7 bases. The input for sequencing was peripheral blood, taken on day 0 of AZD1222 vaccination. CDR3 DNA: TGTGCCAGCAGTTCCACAGGGGCTAATTCACCCCTCCACTTT. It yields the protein CASSSTGANSPLHF.